Following are 32 T cell receptor beta chains from one sample sequenced in a study of T-cell memory formation after mild COVID-19. TCRdb re-derived calls from the 5' RACE reads in MiXCR, one entry per CDR3 protein. The sample includes about 110,000 distinct CDR3 sequences, over 10% of them seen just once. Sequenced material: PBMCs or a T cell subset sorted from them (not recorded which). The source is an adult woman who had mild COVID-19 (a few samples of this study predate the infection). Cell type and time point are not known.

The chain is built from TRBV27 and TRBJ1-2, with a possible D match to TRBD1 (6 bases). Trimming removed 3 bases at V and 7 bases at J, with 15 bases between. The CDR3 is made up of 14 amino acids. Germline loops: CDR1 MNHEY, CDR2 SMNVEV (reference sequence). The DNA for the CDR3 is TGTGCCAGCAGTTTTTCGGGACAAATGGGTGGCTACACCTTC. It is translated as CASSFSGQMGGYTF.

This clonotype was observed a handful of times. This chain links TRBV20-1 with TRBJ2-5; 9 bases are shared with TRBD1. J lost 5 bases, V lost 0 bases, and 4 bases had no gene match. This CDR3 has 14 amino acids. CDR1 and CDR2 (germline): DFQATT, SNEGSKA (reference sequence). The CDR3 coding sequence is TGCAGTGCTAGAGATCGGACAGGGGTTGAGACCCAGTACTTC. The encoded protein is CSARDRTGVETQYF.

This clonotype was counted between two and nine times. The chain recombines TRBV4-2 with TRBJ2-7; 9 nucleotides match TRBD2. CDR1 and CDR2 (germline): LGHNA, YNFKEQ. This CDR3 comprises 18 residues. The V gene end was trimmed by 0 bases and the J gene end by 5 bases; junction bases not matched to a gene: 14. CDR3 bases: TGTGCCAGCAGCCAAGATTGGGCTAGCGGGGCCTTATGGAACGAGCAGTACTTC. This gives the protein CASSQDWASGALWNEQYF.

The chain combines TRBV7-6 with TRBJ2-5; D gene ambiguous. The V and J ends lost 0 bases and 2 bases respectively, with 16 bases between them. Germline CDR1 reads SGHVS; CDR2 reads FNYEAQ. The CDR3 runs to 17 residues. Here the CDR3 reads CASSLARALRTQETQYF. DNA of the CDR3: TGTGCCAGCAGCTTAGCGCGCGCTCTGCGGACGCAAGAGACCCAGTACTTC. Full variable domain (outside the CDR3, taken from reference TRBV7-6 and TRBJ2-5): GAGVSQSPRYKVTKRGQDVALRCDPISGHVSLYWYRQALGQGPEFLTYFNYEAQQDKSGLPNDRFSAERPEGSISTLTIQRTEQRDSAMYRCASSLARALRTQETQYFGPGTRLLVL.

V usage is TRBV5-1 and J usage is TRBJ1-1, with D perhaps TRBD1 (5 bases). The CDR3 runs 13 residues. CDR1 and CDR2 (germline): SGHRS, YFSETQ. V lost 0 bases to trimming and J lost 4 bases, with 7 bases between them. CDR3 sequence: CASSLGGFTEAFF. The CDR3 DNA reads TGCGCCAGCAGCTTGGGGGGCTTCACTGAAGCTTTCTTT.

This clonotype occurred a few times. This CDR3 is CASSQLTSDTQYF. As DNA, the CDR3 is TGTGCCAGCAGCCAACTTACTTCAGATACGCAGTATTTT. This chain connects TRBV14 to TRBJ2-3; D is undetermined. The CDR3 spans 13 residues. The germline V and J ends were trimmed by 2 bases and 4 bases, with 7 bases remaining between them. CDR1 is SGHDN, CDR2 FVKESK, per germline.

This clonotype was seen only a few times. This sequence joins TRBV20-1 and TRBJ2-7; D unclear. The germline V and J ends were trimmed by 1 base and 5 bases, with 9 bases remaining between them. Per the germline V gene, CDR1 is DFQATT and CDR2 is SNEGSKA (reference sequence). This CDR3 contains 12 residues. CDR3 in amino acids: CSARAVGHEQYF. The CDR3 DNA reads as TGCAGTGCTAGAGCGGTAGGGCACGAGCAGTACTTC.

The J gene is TRBJ2-5, the V gene TRBV25-1; D perhaps matches TRBD1 (5 bases). Germline V CDR1 and CDR2: MGHDK, SYGVNS. The CDR3 length is 15 residues. V was cut by 4 bases and J by 5 bases, with 17 bases left in between. The CDR3 sequence: CASSGARAQIETQYF. The DNA for the CDR3 is TGTGCCAGCAGTGGGGCCAGGGCACAGATCGAGACCCAGTACTTC.

The chain couples TRBV6-5 to TRBJ2-1, with a tentative D call TRBD2 (6 bases). Trimming shortened V by 0 bases and J by 10 bases, and 19 bases separated the two germline ends. Germline V gene data show CDR1 as MNHEY and CDR2 as SVGAGI. The CDR3 totals 16 residues. The CDR3 coding sequence is TGTGCCAGCAGTTACTCGAAGGGACTTCACATAGTGGAGCAGTTCTTC. Translating gives CASSYSKGLHIVEQFF.

In this sample, this clonotype turned up a few times. This rearrangement joins TRBV4-1 to TRBJ1-4; unclear D gene. Between the trimmed V and J ends, which lost 4 bases and 0 bases, there was a span of 3 bases. The CDR3 sequence is 13 residues long. Germline lookup yields CDR1 MGHRA and CDR2 YSYEKL. The CDR3 nucleotides are TGCGCCAGCAGCCCTTCAACTAATGAAAAACTGTTTTTT. Protein: CASSPSTNEKLFF.

This sequence joins TRBV3-1 and TRBJ1-2; TRBD1 agrees at 11 bases. From germline, CDR1 is LGHDT and CDR2 YNNKEL (reference sequence). With 6 bases clipped from V and 7 bases from J, the junction kept 7 bases outside the gene matches. CDR3 size: 14 residues. The CDR3 is CASSLRDRGSGYTF. The CDR3 bases are TGTGCCAGCAGTCTCCGGGACAGGGGGTCTGGCTACACCTTC.

This clonotype has more than one count but fewer than ten. This rearrangement joins TRBV29-1 to TRBJ2-5; D gene unclear. The germline V gene has CDR1 SQVTM and CDR2 ANQGSEA. Trimming stripped 0 bases from V and 3 bases from J, with 5 bases between. The CDR3 spans 12 residues. The CDR3 nucleotides read TGCAGCGTTGAAGATTGGGAAGAGACCCAGTACTTC. Translation gives CSVEDWEETQYF. Complete variable domain (other parts from reference TRBV29-1 and TRBJ2-5): SAVISQKPSRDICQRGTSLTIQCQVDSQVTMMFWYRQQPGQSLTLIATANQGSEATYESGFVIDKFPISRPNLTFSTLTVSNMSPEDSSIYLCSVEDWEETQYFGPGTRLLVL.

This clonotype was detected only a few times. The rearrangement uses TRBV7-3 and TRBJ2-7, with 7 bases identical to TRBD2. From germline, CDR1 is SGHTA and CDR2 FQGTGA. With 2 bases clipped from V and 3 bases from J, the junction kept 7 bases outside the gene matches. The CDR3 has 15 residues. The CDR3 DNA reads TGTGCCAGCAGCTTAGGCGGCGGGGGAGGCTACGAGCAGTACTTC. As protein: CASSLGGGGGYEQYF.

This clonotype has more than one count but fewer than ten. The chain employs TRBV7-9 and TRBJ2-1; 8 positions match TRBD2. The CDR3 is made up of 15 amino acids. Trimming removed 1 base from V and 5 bases from J; junction bases left unmatched: 4. From germline, CDR1 is SEHNR and CDR2 FQNEAQ (reference sequence). The DNA of the CDR3 is TGTGCCAGCAGCTTAGTATTAGCGGGGCACAATGAGCAGTTCTTC. The encoded protein is CASSLVLAGHNEQFF.

There are a few counts of this clonotype. V and J are TRBV6-2 or TRBV6-3 and TRBJ2-5; weak D call: TRBD2 (5 bases). Germline values: CDR1 MNHEY, CDR2 SVGEGT. V lost 8 bases and J 1 base, leaving 5 bases between the germline ends. The CDR3 is made up of 11 amino acids. The CDR3 reads CASEGQETQYF. The CDR3 DNA reads TGTGCCAGCGAGGGCCAAGAGACCCAGTACTTC.

This clonotype has at least ten counts. The chain joins TRBV7-6 to TRBJ2-2; possible D gene TRBD1, 5 bases. This CDR3 has 16 amino acids. Germline V gene lookup returns CDR1 SGHVS and CDR2 FNYEAQ. Between the trimmed V and J ends, which lost 5 bases and 0 bases, there was a span of 13 bases. As DNA, the CDR3 is TGTGCCAGCAGCCCACTCTCAGGGACGAACACCGGGGAGCTGTTTTTT. Encoded protein: CASSPLSGTNTGELFF.

The CDR3 region is CASNPRGTGYEQYF. The DNA for the CDR3 is TGTGCCAGCAACCCTCGAGGGACAGGCTACGAGCAGTACTTC. J is TRBJ2-7 and V is TRBV6-1; TRBD1 matches at 8 bases. The J segment lost 3 bases and the V segment lost 7 bases, leaving 8 bases of the junction unmatched. Germline CDR1 is MNHNS and CDR2 is SASEGT. The CDR3 runs to 14 residues.

This clonotype was seen a handful of times. The V call is TRBV28, the J call TRBJ2-7; 10 nucleotides line up with TRBD2. This CDR3 comprises 17 residues. CDR1 MDHEN and CDR2 SYDVKM come from the germline V gene. V dropped 7 bases and J dropped 2; count of bases not matched to a gene: 14. CDR3 bases: TGTGCCAGCACCCCCACAGGGATAGCGGGAGGCCCCTACGAGCAGTACTTC. It specifies CASTPTGIAGGPYEQYF.

V and J are TRBV7-9 and TRBJ2-1, with D tentatively TRBD1 (6 bases). This CDR3 has 14 residues. Trimming removed 5 bases from V and 3 bases from J, with 11 bases in between. Germline-derived CDR1 and CDR2 are SEHNR and FQNEAQ (reference sequence). DNA of the CDR3: TGTGCCAGCAGCGAAGGGGACATCTACAATGAGCAGTTCTTC. It is translated as CASSEGDIYNEQFF.

This clonotype was seen a few times. The chain joins TRBV3-1 to TRBJ2-7, with 7 positions matching TRBD1. The germline CDR1 and CDR2 sequences are LGHDT and YNNKEL (reference sequence). The J segment lost 4 bases and the V segment lost 3 bases, leaving 6 bases of the junction unmatched. This CDR3 comprises 14 residues. The CDR3 spells CASSQVGGMYEQYF. DNA of the CDR3: TGTGCCAGCAGCCAGGTAGGGGGCATGTACGAGCAGTACTTC.

This clonotype was observed a few times. The chain recombines TRBV4-2 with TRBJ2-1, with no clear D. V lost 5 bases and J 9 bases, leaving 8 bases between the germline ends. In germline, CDR1 is LGHNA, CDR2 YNFKEQ. CDR3 size: 11 residues. CDR3 protein: CASSTILEQFF. DNA for the CDR3: TGTGCCAGCAGCACGATCCTTGAGCAGTTCTTC.

In this sample, this clonotype turned up a few times. This chain connects TRBV24-1 to TRBJ2-1; TRBD2 matches at 9 bases. Germline CDR1 and CDR2: KGHDR and SFDVKD. This CDR3 comprises 13 residues. Trimming at V came to 3 bases and at J to 8 bases, leaving 1 base not matched to a gene. Here the CDR3 reads CATSDRTSDEQFF. CDR3 coding DNA: TGTGCCACCAGTGATCGGACTAGCGATGAGCAGTTCTTC.

This clonotype was observed a handful of times. CDR3 protein: CASRDRGPALGTDTQYF. CDR3 bases: TGTGCCAGCAGAGACAGAGGGCCCGCCTTGGGCACAGATACGCAGTATTTT. V gene TRBV7-9 combines with J gene TRBJ2-3; the D gene could be TRBD1 or TRBD2 (5 bases each). The CDR3 totals 17 residues. The germline V gene has CDR1 SEHNR and CDR2 FQNEAQ (reference sequence). Between the trimmed V and J ends, which lost 6 bases and 1 base, there was a span of 20 bases. Full variable domain (remainder filled in from reference TRBV7-9 and TRBJ2-3): DTGVSQNPRHKITKRGQNVTFRCDPISEHNRLYWYRQTLGQGPEFLTYFQNEAQLEKSRLLSDRFSAERPKGSFSTLEIQRTEQGDSAMYLCASRDRGPALGTDTQYFGPGTRLTVL.

The V and J genes are TRBV7-9 and TRBJ2-7, with D perhaps assigned TRBD1 or TRBD2 (6 bases each). This CDR3 has 17 amino acids. CDR1 and CDR2 from the germline V gene are SEHNR and FQNEAQ (reference sequence). V was cut by 0 bases and J by 2 bases, with 17 bases left in between. The CDR3 region has the DNA TGTGCCAGCAGCTTAGCGTATTTGGAGGGGGGTACCTACGAGCAGTACTTC. Translation: CASSLAYLEGGTYEQYF.

This clonotype appeared many times. V and J are TRBV12-3 or TRBV12-4 and TRBJ2-3; 10 nucleotides match TRBD2. V gave up 5 bases and J gave up 0 bases; unmatched junction bases: 2. The CDR3 covers 15 residues. CDR3: CASSRLAGSTDTQYF. CDR3 nucleotide sequence: TGTGCCAGCAGTCGACTAGCGGGCAGCACAGATACGCAGTATTTT.

The rearrangement joins TRBV4-3 to TRBJ2-1; D perhaps matches TRBD2 (7 bases). V was clipped by 0 bases and J by 5 bases, with 17 bases between them. Germline V gene lookup returns CDR1 LGHNA and CDR2 YSLEER. The CDR3 has 17 residues. CDR3 in DNA: TGCGCCAGCAGCCAAGATTTAGAGGGAGGGGGGCACAATGAGCAGTTCTTC. Amino acid sequence: CASSQDLEGGGHNEQFF.

The chain combines TRBV6-5 with TRBJ2-1; TRBD2 is a possible D gene (6 bases). Germline V CDR1 and CDR2: MNHEY, SVGAGI. V dropped 5 bases and J dropped 4 bases, with 12 bases sitting between them. The CDR3 sequence is 14 residues long. The CDR3 sequence: CASSLSGLYNEQFF. CDR3 in DNA: TGTGCCAGCAGTCTGTCGGGACTTTACAATGAGCAGTTCTTC.

This clonotype has a handful of counts. This sequence joins TRBV7-2 and TRBJ2-3; 12 bases map to TRBD2. CDR1 SGHTA and CDR2 FQGNSA come from the germline V gene. Trimming took 3 bases from V and 5 from J; bases not matched to a gene: 3. The CDR3 covers 15 residues. The CDR3 protein is CASSFRGLAGDTQYF. The CDR3 DNA sequence: TGTGCCAGCAGCTTCCGGGGACTAGCGGGAGATACGCAGTATTTT.

J is TRBJ2-4 and V is TRBV15; 12 positions agree with TRBD2. Germline V CDR1 and CDR2: LNHNV, YYDKDF (reference sequence). The CDR3 consists of 18 residues. V trimming: 1 base; J trimming: 3 bases; junction bases outside the gene matches: 7. CDR3 coding DNA: TGTGCCACCAGCAGAGGGCTAGCGGGAGGGCCTGGCAAAAACATTCAGTACTTC. This gives the protein CATSRGLAGGPGKNIQYF.

A few counts support this clonotype. The chain recombines TRBV12-3 or TRBV12-4 with TRBJ2-1, with TRBD2 identical over 11 bases. The CDR3 extends over 17 amino acids. J lost 8 bases, V lost 5 bases, and 14 bases had no gene match. The CDR3 loop is CASSPRIAGGVWDEQFF. CDR3 nucleotide sequence: TGTGCCAGCAGTCCGAGGATAGCGGGAGGGGTCTGGGATGAGCAGTTCTTC.

This chain links TRBV19 with TRBJ2-3; TRBD1 agrees at 7 bases. CDR1 is LNHDA and CDR2 is SQIVND in the germline V gene (reference sequence). The V segment lost 0 bases and the J segment 6 bases; nucleotides outside the gene matches: 9. The CDR3 is 16 amino acids. The CDR3 loop reads CASSIDWGPTGDTQYF. Written as DNA, the CDR3 is TGTGCCAGTAGTATAGATTGGGGCCCGACAGGGGATACGCAGTATTTT.

The table lists this clonotype with a few counts. V gene TRBV5-5 combines with J gene TRBJ2-3, with no clear D. CDR1 is SGHKS and CDR2 is YYEKEE in the germline V gene (reference sequence). The V gene lost 2 bases and the J gene lost 1 base, with 17 bases spanning the gap. The CDR3 is 17 amino acids. CDR3 DNA: TGTGCCAGCAGCTTCCTGGTTGACCCGGTCGGCACAGATACGCAGTATTTT. It codes for CASSFLVDPVGTDTQYF.